This is a list of T cell receptor beta chains from one sample in a study of blood T cell repertoires in COVID-19. Repertoires were generated with immunoSEQ multiplex PCR, while TCRdb's copy carries only in-frame clones and drops some. This table holds some 290,000 clones, around four fifths found once. Sequencing was carried out using peripheral blood. Source of these receptors: a man in his sixties who had recovered from COVID-19. Both conserved end residues are part of each CDR3. D genes are given only for firm matches. Clone size is given for some rows only: seen once, a few or many times, or a class if the clone is expanded.

CDR3nt	CDR3aa	abundance	j_gene	d_gene	v_gene
TGTGCCAGCAGCTTGGAAGTCGGTAGGGGGAACGAGCAGTACTTC	CASSLEVGRGNEQYF	-	TRBJ2-7	-	TRBV5-4
TGTGCCAGCAGTACAAGCAATCAGCCCCAGCATTTT	CASSTSNQPQHF	-	TRBJ1-5	-	TRBV6-5
TGTGCCAGTAGTATAGTCGGGTTTTACACTGAAGCTTTCTTT	CASSIVGFYTEAFF	-	TRBJ1-1	-	TRBV19
TGTGCCAGCAGTTACGGCAGGGCTCAGCCCCAGCATTTT	CASSYGRAQPQHF	-	TRBJ1-5	-	TRBV6-5
TGCAGCACCTCGACAGGGGCCACCCAAGAGACCCAGTACTTC	CSTSTGATQETQYF	once	TRBJ2-5	TRBD1	TRBV29-1
TGTGCCAGCAGCTTAGACGCAGGGGCAAACTATGGCTACACCTTC	CASSLDAGANYGYTF	once	TRBJ1-2	-	TRBV7-2
TGTGCCAGCAGCTTAGTGGTAGGGTCGGGGTCACCCCTCCACTTT	CASSLVVGSGSPLHF	once	TRBJ1-6	-	TRBV7-9
TGTGCCAGTAGTATAGGGGCAGCTGGGGCCAACGTCCTGACTTTC	CASSIGAAGANVLTF	-	TRBJ2-6	-	TRBV19
TGTGCCAGCAGTCAGGGCAGCAAAAACATTCAGTACTTC	CASSQGSKNIQYF	-	TRBJ2-4	-	TRBV28
TGTGCCAGCAGTCCCCCCGGGAACACTGAAGCTTTCTTT	CASSPPGNTEAFF	-	TRBJ1-1	-	TRBV28
TGTGCCAGCAGTGGAACTAGGGTTAACGAGCAGTACTTC	CASSGTRVNEQYF	-	TRBJ2-7	-	TRBV2
TGTGCCAGCAGTCAAGGGGTAGGCACTGAAGCTTTCTTT	CASSQGVGTEAFF	-	TRBJ1-1	-	TRBV27
TGTGCCAGCAGCGTAGCTACGCTTGGCGGGAGGGGTCGGAATGAGCAGTTCTTC	CASSVATLGGRGRNEQFF	-	TRBJ2-1	TRBD2	TRBV9
TGTGCCAGCAGCTCCGGAGCCAGACCTTGGTTATACGAGCAGTACTTC	CASSSGARPWLYEQYF	-	TRBJ2-7	-	TRBV7-9
TGTGCCAGTAGTACCCCTCGGGACAGGGGTAGAGGTCCCGGGGAGCTGTTTTTT	CASSTPRDRGRGPGELFF	-	TRBJ2-2	TRBD1	TRBV19
TGTGCCACCAGCAGATCTTCCGAAAAACTGTTTTTT	CATSRSSEKLFF	-	TRBJ1-4	-	TRBV15
TGTGCCAGCAGTCAGGGTGGACAGGGTGAGACCCAGTACTTC	CASSQGGQGETQYF	once	TRBJ2-5	TRBD1	TRBV28
TGTGCCAGCAGCGCGGGACAGAACAATTCACCCCTCCACTTT	CASSAGQNNSPLHF	-	TRBJ1-6	TRBD1	TRBV6-5
TGCGCCAGCAGACCTGGACTAGCGGGGCTTGAGACCCAGTACTTC	CASRPGLAGLETQYF	-	TRBJ2-5	TRBD2	TRBV5-1
TGTGCCAGTACCCGAAGCCCCTCAACTAGCGGGAGAATAGCCGGGGAGCTGTTTTTT	CASTRSPSTSGRIAGELFF	-	TRBJ2-2	TRBD2	TRBV19
TGTGCCAGCAGCGCGAACAGCCGTGGGACCGGGGAGCTGTTTTTT	CASSANSRGTGELFF	-	TRBJ2-2	-	TRBV9
TGTGCCGGAACTGGACAGGGGGGGAATGAGCAGTTCTTC	CAGTGQGGNEQFF	-	TRBJ2-1	TRBD1	TRBV7-9
TGTGCCAGTAGCCTCGCACTGTCGGGGACCTACAATGAGCAGTTCTTC	CASSLALSGTYNEQFF	once	TRBJ2-1	-	TRBV19
TGTGCCAGCAGCTCAAGGACAGGGGGCTTCACCGGGGAGCTGTTTTTT	CASSSRTGGFTGELFF	once	TRBJ2-2	TRBD1	TRBV13
TGTGCCAGCAGCCCGAACGTACAGGGGCGGGAGACCCAGTACTTC	CASSPNVQGRETQYF	few	TRBJ2-5	TRBD1	TRBV7-8
TGTGCCAGCAGCTTGGGTTGGGACAGGGTTTCTGAAAAACTGTTTTTT	CASSLGWDRVSEKLFF	-	TRBJ1-4	TRBD1	TRBV5-6
TGTGCCAGCAGCACCCGCGACAGGGGGCTTTTGAGGGAGACCCAGTACTTC	CASSTRDRGLLRETQYF	-	TRBJ2-5	TRBD1	TRBV9
TGTGCCAGCAGTTCCCATGGGGGGGGCCAAGAGACCCAGTACTTC	CASSSHGGGQETQYF	-	TRBJ2-5	TRBD2	TRBV28
TGTGCCAGCAAGCCGACAGTTAGCAATCAGCCCCAGCATTTT	CASKPTVSNQPQHF	-	TRBJ1-5	-	TRBV2
TGTGCCACCAGTGAATCCGGGGGAAACACCATATATTTT	CATSESGGNTIYF	-	TRBJ1-3	-	TRBV24-1
TGTGCCAGCAGCTTACGCGGGAGGCCGTCAGATACGCAGTATTTT	CASSLRGRPSDTQYF	-	TRBJ2-3	TRBD2	TRBV11-3
TGCAGCGCGGGGACCGGGACAGGGTTCCACGAGCAGTACTTC	CSAGTGTGFHEQYF	-	TRBJ2-7	TRBD1	TRBV29-1
TGCGCCAGCAGCTTAGGACAGTCTAACTATGGCTACACCTTC	CASSLGQSNYGYTF	-	TRBJ1-2	-	TRBV5-1
TGTGCCAGCAGGGGAACAGGGGGCCTCTCTGGGGCCAACGTCCTGACTTTC	CASRGTGGLSGANVLTF	-	TRBJ2-6	TRBD1	TRBV2
TGTGCCAGCAGTTTTAGGGGTGAGAATGGCTACACCTTC	CASSFRGENGYTF	-	TRBJ1-2	-	TRBV28
TGTGCCATCAGTGCCCGGGATTCCGATCTTTCTCTCTATGGCTACACCTTC	CAISARDSDLSLYGYTF	-	TRBJ1-2	-	TRBV10-3
TGTGCCAGCAGTGAGCTACCGGGACTAGCGGGGGTATACTACGAGCAGTACTTC	CASSELPGLAGVYYEQYF	-	TRBJ2-7	TRBD2	TRBV6-1
TGTGCCAGCAGGAAAACCGGGACAGGGGGGTACGAGCAGTACTTC	CASRKTGTGGYEQYF	-	TRBJ2-7	TRBD1	TRBV3-1/TRBV3-2
TGTGCTAGCAGCCCGGACAGGGCGGGCACCGGGGAGCTGTTTTTT	CASSPDRAGTGELFF	-	TRBJ2-2	TRBD1	TRBV7-7
TGTGCCAGCAGTGTGTTAGCGGGACCACGCGGAAACGAGCAGTACTTC	CASSVLAGPRGNEQYF	few	TRBJ2-7	TRBD2	TRBV2